This T cell receptor (beta chain) was sequenced for a study of T cell responses to AZD1222 COVID-19 vaccine (dated by TCRdb to about 2021). Study-level background: AZD1222 recipients given second doses at about 4 weeks or at about 12 weeks were pooled, since spike-specific TCR depth and breadth were not found to differ between the two schedules. A total of 230 or so trial participants underwent TCR sequencing, of whom around 200 received two doses of AZD1222 and about 25 received two doses of the MenACWY control vaccine. Trial participants were enrolled by age into subgroups of 18-55, 56-69 and 70-plus years, and about 150, 27 and 61 TCR-sequenced participants, respectively, were included in these subgroups.

The CDR3 regions of human TCRbeta chains were analyzed by immunosequencing. As for the original processing: TCRs in the repertoires were compared against a reference library of SARS-CoV-2-specific TCRs that had been generated with the MIRA antigen-specificity platform. Breadth meant the fraction of unique TCRs that were SARS-CoV-2-associated, whereas depth meant the fraction of total T cells that were SARS-CoV-2-associated. Using the MIRA data, each spike-specific TCR was mapped to the spike region that the TCR reacts to and placed in a CD4 or CD8 class. Log10-transformed breadth and depth values were compared by one-way ANOVA with Sidak's multiple comparisons tests. The clones in this table, taken by TCRdb from immuneACCESS, are in-frame only. Not every clone is retained; where verified, under half of the shortfall comes from an unresolved V gene, and the cause of the rest is unknown. V and J calls and clone size are copied from that table; D and trimming were computed from the DNA. The sample table shows roughly 110,000 clones, and under 95% are seen once. Approximately 22% of the sample is in the top ten clones.

Note on this clone: This receptor's antigen is unknown. Per-nucleotide qualities are absent, and no much larger clonotype sits a single base away.

Per the publication, the time point label means: baseline before first vaccination. The vaccinee samples were drawn from two UK trials, COV001 and COV002, one of which was a single-blind randomized controlled phase 2/3 trial testing AZD1222 (ChAdOx1 nCoV-19) in healthy adults. For TCRbeta chain sequencing, PBMC samples were collected from trial participants at day 0 and at day 28 after the second dose. Broad study findings and their caveats: Reportedly, close to half of the unique spike-specific TCRs recognized epitopes lying outside the regions that are mutated in the B.1.351 and B.1.1.7 variants. Conclusions about previously exposed vaccinees were limited because only a handful of AZD1222 recipients were SARS-CoV-2 seropositive at baseline. A significant rise in spike-specific TCR breadth and depth was observed after two AZD1222 doses relative to day 0 and relative to MenACWY recipients. Participants were mostly white British, with more females than males. The authors suggested clonal diversity may have been underestimated. Because no day 14 peak-response samples were available, repertoires were characterized only after the peak T cell response. The 56-69-year group was small, and its depth increase did not reach significance, likely because of low power. CD4 TCRs associated with the vaccine covered the entire spike protein, and the dominant responses were in regions 160-218 and 743-854.

The CDR3, cysteine through phenylalanine, is 16 amino acids long. Only the CDR3 DNA stays, 48 bases, in frame from base 1. V is clipped by 0 bases and J by 4 bases, and the sequence between their germline boundaries is 15 bases long. The germline V gene encodes CDR1 MNHEY and CDR2 SVGAGI. The sample was peripheral blood, taken on day 0 of AZD1222 vaccination. The TCR was taken from an adult in good health. The chain uses TRBV6-5 and TRBJ1-1; the D region possibly corresponds to TRBD1 (5 bases align). The CDR3 corresponds to CASSYSLGLRGTEAFF. The DNA sequence reads TGTGCCAGCAGTTACTCGTTAGGGCTGAGGGGCACTGAAGCTTTCTTT.